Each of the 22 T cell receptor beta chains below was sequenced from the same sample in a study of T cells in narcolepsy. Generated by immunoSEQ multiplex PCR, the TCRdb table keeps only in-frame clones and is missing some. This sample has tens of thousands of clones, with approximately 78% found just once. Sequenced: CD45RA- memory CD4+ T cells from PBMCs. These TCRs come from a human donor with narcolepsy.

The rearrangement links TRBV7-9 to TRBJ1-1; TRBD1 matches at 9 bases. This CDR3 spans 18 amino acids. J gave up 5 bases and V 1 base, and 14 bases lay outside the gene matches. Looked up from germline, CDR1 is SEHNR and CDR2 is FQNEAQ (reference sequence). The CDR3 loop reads CASSLGLLGQGSRTEAFF. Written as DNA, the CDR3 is TGTGCCAGCAGCTTAGGCTTGCTGGGACAGGGAAGTCGTACTGAAGCTTTCTTT.

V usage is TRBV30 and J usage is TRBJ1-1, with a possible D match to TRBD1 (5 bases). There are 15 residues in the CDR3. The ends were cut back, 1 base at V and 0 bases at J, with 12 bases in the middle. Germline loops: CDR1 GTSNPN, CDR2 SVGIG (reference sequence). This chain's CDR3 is CAWSADTSLNTEAFF. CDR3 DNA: TGTGCCTGGAGTGCGGACACTTCTTTGAACACTGAAGCTTTCTTT.

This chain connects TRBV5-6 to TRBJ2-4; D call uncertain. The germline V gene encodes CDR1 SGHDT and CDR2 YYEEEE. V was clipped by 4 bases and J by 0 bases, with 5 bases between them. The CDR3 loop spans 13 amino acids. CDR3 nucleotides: TGTGCCAGCAGCATTGGAGCCAAAAACATTCAGTACTTC. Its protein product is CASSIGAKNIQYF.

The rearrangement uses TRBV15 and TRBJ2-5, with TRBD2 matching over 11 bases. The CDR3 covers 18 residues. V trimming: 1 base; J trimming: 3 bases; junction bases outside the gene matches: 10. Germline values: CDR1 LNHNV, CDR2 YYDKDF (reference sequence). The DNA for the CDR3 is TGTGCCACCAGCAGAGCCGCGACTAGCGGGGAATTTAAAGAGACCCAGTACTTC. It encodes CATSRAATSGEFKETQYF. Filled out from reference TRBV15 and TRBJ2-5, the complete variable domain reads DAMVIQNPRYQVTQFGKPVTLSCSQTLNHNVMYWYQQKSSQAPKLLFHYYDKDFNNEADTPDNFQSRRPNTSFCFLDIRSPGLGDTAMYLCATSRAATSGEFKETQYFGPGTRLLVL.

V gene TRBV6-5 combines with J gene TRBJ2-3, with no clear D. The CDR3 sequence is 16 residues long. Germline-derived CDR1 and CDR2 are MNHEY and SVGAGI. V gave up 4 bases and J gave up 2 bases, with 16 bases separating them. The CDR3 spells CASSLFGFRATDTQYF. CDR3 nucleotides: TGTGCCAGCAGTTTATTCGGGTTTAGGGCCACAGATACGCAGTATTTT.

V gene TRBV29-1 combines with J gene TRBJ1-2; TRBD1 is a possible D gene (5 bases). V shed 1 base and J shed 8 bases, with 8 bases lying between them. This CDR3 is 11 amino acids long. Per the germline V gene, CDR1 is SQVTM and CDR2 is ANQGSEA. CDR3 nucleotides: TGCAGCGTTGAAGGGGGCGCCGGCTACACCTTC. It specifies CSVEGGAGYTF.

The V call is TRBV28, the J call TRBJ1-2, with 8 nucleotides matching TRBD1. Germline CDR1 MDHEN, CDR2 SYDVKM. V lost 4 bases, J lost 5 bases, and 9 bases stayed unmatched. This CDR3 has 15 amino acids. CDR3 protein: CASSSPDRATYGYTF. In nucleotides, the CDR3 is TGTGCCAGCAGTTCCCCGGACAGGGCCACGTATGGCTACACCTTC.

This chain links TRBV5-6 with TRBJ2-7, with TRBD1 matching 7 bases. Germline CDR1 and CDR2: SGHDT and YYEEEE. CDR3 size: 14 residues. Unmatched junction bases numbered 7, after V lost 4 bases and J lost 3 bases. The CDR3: CASSQQGNYYEQYF. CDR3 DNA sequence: TGTGCCAGCAGCCAACAGGGGAACTACTACGAGCAGTACTTC.

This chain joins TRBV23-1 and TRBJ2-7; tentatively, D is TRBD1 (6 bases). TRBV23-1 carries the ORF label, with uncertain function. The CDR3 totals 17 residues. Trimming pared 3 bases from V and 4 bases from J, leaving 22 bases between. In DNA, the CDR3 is TGCGCCAGCAGTCATGCATTATGCGGGCAGGGGTGGTACGAGCAGTACTTC. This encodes CASSHALCGQGWYEQYF.

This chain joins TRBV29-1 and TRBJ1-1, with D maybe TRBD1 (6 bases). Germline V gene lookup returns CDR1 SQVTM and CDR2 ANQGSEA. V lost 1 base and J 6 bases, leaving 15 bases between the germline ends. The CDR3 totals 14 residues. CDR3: CSVEASDRLSEAFF. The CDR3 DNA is TGCAGCGTTGAAGCCTCTGACAGGTTATCTGAAGCTTTCTTT.

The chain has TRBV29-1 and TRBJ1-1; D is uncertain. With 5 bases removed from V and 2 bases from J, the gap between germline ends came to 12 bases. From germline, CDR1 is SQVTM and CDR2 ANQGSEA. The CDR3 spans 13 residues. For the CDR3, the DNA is TGCAGCGTTCGAGGGCAGACCAACACTGAAGCTTTCTTT. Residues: CSVRGQTNTEAFF.

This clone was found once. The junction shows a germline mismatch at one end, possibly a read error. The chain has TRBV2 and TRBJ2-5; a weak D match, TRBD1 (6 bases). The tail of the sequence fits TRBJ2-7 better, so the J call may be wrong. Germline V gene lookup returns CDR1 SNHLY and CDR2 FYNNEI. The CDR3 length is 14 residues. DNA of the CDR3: TGTGCCAGCAGGGAAGACAGGAGCTCCTACGAGCAGTACTTC. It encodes CASREDRSSYEQYF.

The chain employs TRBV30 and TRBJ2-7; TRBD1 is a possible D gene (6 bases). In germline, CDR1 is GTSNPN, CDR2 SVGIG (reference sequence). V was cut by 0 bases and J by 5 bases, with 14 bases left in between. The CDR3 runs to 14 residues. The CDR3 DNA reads TGTGCCTGGAGTGTCTATACAGGGCACGACGAGCAGTACTTC. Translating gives CAWSVYTGHDEQYF. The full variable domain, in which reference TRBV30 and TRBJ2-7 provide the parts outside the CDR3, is SQTIHQWPATLVQPVGSPLSLECTVEGTSNPNLYWYRQAAGRGLQLLFYSVGIGQISSEVPQNLSASRPQDRQFILSSKKLLLSDSGFYLCAWSVYTGHDEQYFGPGTRLTVT.

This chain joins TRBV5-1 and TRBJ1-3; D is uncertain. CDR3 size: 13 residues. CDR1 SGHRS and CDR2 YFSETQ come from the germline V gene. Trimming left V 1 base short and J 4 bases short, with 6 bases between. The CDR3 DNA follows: TGCGCCAGCAGCTTGCTGACGGGAAACACCATATATTTT. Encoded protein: CASSLLTGNTIYF.

The CDR3 coding sequence is TGTGCCAGCAGCTCGCGGGGATCGAGAGACCAAGAGACCCAGTACTTC. Its protein is CASSSRGSRDQETQYF. The rearrangement links TRBV7-3 to TRBJ2-5, with D perhaps TRBD2 (6 bases). Per the germline V gene, CDR1 is SGHTA and CDR2 is FQGTGA. The CDR3 is made up of 16 amino acids. The V and J ends lost 4 bases and 0 bases respectively, with 15 bases between them.

CDR3 in amino acids: CASFPRARQGLNTGELFF. The CDR3 DNA follows: TGTGCCAGCTTCCCACGGGCTAGACAGGGACTGAACACCGGGGAGCTGTTTTTT. The chain is built from TRBV19 and TRBJ2-2; possible D gene TRBD1, 7 bases. V lost 9 bases and J lost 1, with 24 bases in between. The CDR3 loop spans 18 amino acids. Germline CDR1 LNHDA, CDR2 SQIVND (reference sequence).

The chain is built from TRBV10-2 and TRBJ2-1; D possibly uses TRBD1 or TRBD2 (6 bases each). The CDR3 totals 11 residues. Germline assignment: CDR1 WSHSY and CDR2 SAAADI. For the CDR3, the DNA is TGCGCGGGGGGCGGGGAGGTTGAGCAGTTCTTC. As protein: CAGGGEVEQFF.

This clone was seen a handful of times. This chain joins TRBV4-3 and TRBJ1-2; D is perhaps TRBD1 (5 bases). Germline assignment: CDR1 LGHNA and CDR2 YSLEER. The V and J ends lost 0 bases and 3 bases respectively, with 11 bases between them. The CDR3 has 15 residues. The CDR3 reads CASSQDGLGDYGYTF. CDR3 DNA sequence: TGCGCCAGCAGCCAAGATGGGCTAGGGGACTATGGCTACACCTTC.

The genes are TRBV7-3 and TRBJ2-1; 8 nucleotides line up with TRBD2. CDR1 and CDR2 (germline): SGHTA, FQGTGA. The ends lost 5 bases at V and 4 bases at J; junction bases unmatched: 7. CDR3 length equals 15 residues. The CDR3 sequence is CASSPFGGGYNEQFF. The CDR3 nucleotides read TGTGCCAGCAGCCCCTTTGGCGGGGGGTACAATGAGCAGTTCTTC.

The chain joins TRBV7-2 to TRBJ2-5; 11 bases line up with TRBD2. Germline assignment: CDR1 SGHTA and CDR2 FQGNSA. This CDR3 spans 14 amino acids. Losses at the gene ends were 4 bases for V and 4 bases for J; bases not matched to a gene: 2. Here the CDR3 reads CASSYTSGGETQYF. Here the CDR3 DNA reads TGTGCCAGCAGCTACACTAGCGGGGGAGAGACCCAGTACTTC.

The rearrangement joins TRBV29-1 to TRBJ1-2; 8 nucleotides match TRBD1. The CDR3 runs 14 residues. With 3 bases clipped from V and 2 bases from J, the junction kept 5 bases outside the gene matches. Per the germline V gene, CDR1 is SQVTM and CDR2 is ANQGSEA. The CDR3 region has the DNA TGCAGCGTTGACCACAGGGGGGAGAACTATGGCTACACCTTC. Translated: CSVDHRGENYGYTF.

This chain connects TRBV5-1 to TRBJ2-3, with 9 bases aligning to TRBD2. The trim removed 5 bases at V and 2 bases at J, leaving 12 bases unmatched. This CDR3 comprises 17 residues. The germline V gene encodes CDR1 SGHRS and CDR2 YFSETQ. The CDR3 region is CASSSLAAGGTTDTQYF. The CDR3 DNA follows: TGCGCCAGCAGTTCCCTAGCTGCGGGAGGGACCACAGATACGCAGTATTTT. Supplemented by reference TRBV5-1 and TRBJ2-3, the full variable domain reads KAGVTQTPRYLIKTRGQQVTLSCSPISGHRSVSWYQQTPGQGLQFLFEYFSETQRNKGNFPGRFSGRQFSNSRSEMNVSTLELGDSALYLCASSSLAAGGTTDTQYFGPGTRLTVL.